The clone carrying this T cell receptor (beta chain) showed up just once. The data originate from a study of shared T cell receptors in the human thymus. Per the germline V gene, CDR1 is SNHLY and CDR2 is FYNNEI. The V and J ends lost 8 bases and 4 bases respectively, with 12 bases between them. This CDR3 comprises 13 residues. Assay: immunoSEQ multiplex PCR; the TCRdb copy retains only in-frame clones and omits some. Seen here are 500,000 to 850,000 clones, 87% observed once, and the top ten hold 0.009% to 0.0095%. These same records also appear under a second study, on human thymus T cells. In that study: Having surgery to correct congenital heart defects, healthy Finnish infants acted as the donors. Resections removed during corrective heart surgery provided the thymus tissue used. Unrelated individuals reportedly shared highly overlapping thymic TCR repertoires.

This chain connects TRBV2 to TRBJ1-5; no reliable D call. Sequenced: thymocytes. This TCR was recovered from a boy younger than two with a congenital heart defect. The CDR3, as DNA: TGTGCCAGCCTTAGCCGGCTAAATCAGCCCCAGCATTTT. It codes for CASLSRLNQPQHF. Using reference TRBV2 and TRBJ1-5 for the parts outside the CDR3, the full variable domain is EPEVTQTPSHQVTQMGQEVILRCVPISNHLYFYWYRQILGQKVEFLVSFYNNEISEKSEIFDDQFSVERPDGSNFTLKIRSTKLEDSAMYFCASLSRLNQPQHFGDGTRLSIL.